This TCR beta chain was sequenced during a study of blood T cell repertoires in COVID-19. Assay used: immunoSEQ multiplex PCR; TCRdb lists only in-frame clones, some missing. Of 250,000 to 300,000 clones detected, 65% to 90% appear once; the ten largest clones hold just under 3%. The CDR3 loop spans 17 amino acids. Sequencing was performed on peripheral blood. The J gene is TRBJ2-3, the V gene TRBV1; TRBD1 is the table's D call, not checked against the DNA. TRBV1 is classified as a pseudogene. This TCR came from a woman aged 55-70 years with active or convalescent COVID-19. The CDR3 DNA is TGCACCAGCAGCCGACATGCCAGGGCTCCCCGAACAGATACGCAGTATTTT. Translated, it gives CTSSRHARAPRTDTQYF.